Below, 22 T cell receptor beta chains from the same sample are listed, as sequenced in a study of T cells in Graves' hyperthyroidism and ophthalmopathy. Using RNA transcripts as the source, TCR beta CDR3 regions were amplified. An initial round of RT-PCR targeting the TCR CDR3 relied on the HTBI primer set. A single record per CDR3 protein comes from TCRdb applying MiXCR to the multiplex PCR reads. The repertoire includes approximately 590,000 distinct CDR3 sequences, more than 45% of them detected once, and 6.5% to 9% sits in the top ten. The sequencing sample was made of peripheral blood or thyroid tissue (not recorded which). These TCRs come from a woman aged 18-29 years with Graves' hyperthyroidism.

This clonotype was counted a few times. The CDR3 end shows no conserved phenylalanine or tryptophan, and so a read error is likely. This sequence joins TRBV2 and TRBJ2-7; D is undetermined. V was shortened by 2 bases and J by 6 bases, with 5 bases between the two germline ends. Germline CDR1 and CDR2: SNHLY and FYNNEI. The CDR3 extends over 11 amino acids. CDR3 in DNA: TGTGCCAGCAGTGAATATGTCGAGCAGTACCTC. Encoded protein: CASSEYVEQYL.

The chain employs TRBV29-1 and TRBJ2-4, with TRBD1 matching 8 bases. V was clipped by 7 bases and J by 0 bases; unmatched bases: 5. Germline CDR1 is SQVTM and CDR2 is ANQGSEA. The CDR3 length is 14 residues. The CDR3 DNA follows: TGCAGCGCACGGACAGGGCTAGCCAAAAACATTCAGTACTTC. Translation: CSARTGLAKNIQYF.

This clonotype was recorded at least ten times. The chain's CDR3 is CSVEEDGPGNTIYF. The CDR3 DNA is TGCAGCGTTGAAGAGGACGGACCGGGAAACACCATATATTTT. The genes are TRBV29-1 and TRBJ1-3; D is undetermined. The V and J ends lost 0 bases and 4 bases respectively, with 10 bases between them. Germline V gene data show CDR1 as SQVTM and CDR2 as ANQGSEA. The CDR3 runs 14 residues.

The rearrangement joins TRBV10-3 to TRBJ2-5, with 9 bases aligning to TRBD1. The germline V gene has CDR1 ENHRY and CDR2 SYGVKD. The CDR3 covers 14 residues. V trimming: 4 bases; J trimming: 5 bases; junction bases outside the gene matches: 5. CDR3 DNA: TGTGCCATCAGTGGGGACAGGGATTTGGAGACCCAGTACTTC. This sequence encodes CAISGDRDLETQYF.

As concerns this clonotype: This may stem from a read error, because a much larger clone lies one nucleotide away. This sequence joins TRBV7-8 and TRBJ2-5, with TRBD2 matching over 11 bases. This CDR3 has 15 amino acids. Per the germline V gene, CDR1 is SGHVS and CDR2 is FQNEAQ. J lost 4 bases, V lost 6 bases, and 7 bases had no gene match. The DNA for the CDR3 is TGTGCCAGCAGTTCGGTACTAGCGGGAGCAGAGACCCAGTACTTC. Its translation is CASSSVLAGAETQYF.

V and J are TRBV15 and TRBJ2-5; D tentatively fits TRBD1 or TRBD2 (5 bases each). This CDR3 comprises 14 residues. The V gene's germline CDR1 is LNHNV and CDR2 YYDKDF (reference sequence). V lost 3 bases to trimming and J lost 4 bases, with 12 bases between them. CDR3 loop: CATSSPGRIETQYF. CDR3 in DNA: TGTGCCACCAGCAGTCCGGGACGGATAGAGACCCAGTACTTC. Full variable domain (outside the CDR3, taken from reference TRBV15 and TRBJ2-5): DAMVIQNPRYQVTQFGKPVTLSCSQTLNHNVMYWYQQKSSQAPKLLFHYYDKDFNNEADTPDNFQSRRPNTSFCFLDIRSPGLGDTAMYLCATSSPGRIETQYFGPGTRLLVL.

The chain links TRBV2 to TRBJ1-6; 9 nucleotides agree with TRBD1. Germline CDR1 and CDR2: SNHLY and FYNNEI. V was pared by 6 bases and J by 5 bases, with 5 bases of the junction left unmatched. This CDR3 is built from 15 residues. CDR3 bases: TGTGCCAGCAGCCGGGACAGGGAAAATAATTCACCCCTCCACTTT. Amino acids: CASSRDRENNSPLHF.

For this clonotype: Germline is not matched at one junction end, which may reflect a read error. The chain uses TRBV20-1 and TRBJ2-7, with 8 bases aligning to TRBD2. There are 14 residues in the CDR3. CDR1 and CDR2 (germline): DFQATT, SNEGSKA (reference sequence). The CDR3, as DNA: TGCAGTGTTAGAGTGTCTAGCGGGTTCTACGAGCAGTACTTC. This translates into CSVRVSSGFYEQYF.

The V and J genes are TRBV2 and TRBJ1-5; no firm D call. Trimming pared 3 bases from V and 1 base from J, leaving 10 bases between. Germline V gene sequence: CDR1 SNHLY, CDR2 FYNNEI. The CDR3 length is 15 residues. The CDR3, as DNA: TGTGCCAGCAGTGATACCGGGAGAAGCAATCAGCCCCAGCATTTT. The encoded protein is CASSDTGRSNQPQHF.

In nucleotides, the CDR3 is TGTGCCAGCAGCTTAGATCGACGGACTAGCGTATCGGATACGCAGTATTTT. It yields the protein CASSLDRRTSVSDTQYF. J is TRBJ2-3 and V is TRBV7-6; TRBD2 matches 9 bases. The CDR3 loop spans 17 amino acids. The germline gives CDR1 SGHVS, CDR2 FNYEAQ. V lost 1 base and J lost 6; bases outside the gene matches: 11. Full variable domain (rest looked up from reference TRBV7-6 and TRBJ2-3): GAGVSQSPRYKVTKRGQDVALRCDPISGHVSLYWYRQALGQGPEFLTYFNYEAQQDKSGLPNDRFSAERPEGSISTLTIQRTEQRDSAMYRCASSLDRRTSVSDTQYFGPGTRLTVL.

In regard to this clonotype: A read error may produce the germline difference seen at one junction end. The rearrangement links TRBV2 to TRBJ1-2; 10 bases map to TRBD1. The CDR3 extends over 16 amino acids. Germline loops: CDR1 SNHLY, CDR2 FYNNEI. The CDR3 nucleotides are TGCGCCAGCAGCCAGTTACCGGGACAGGGGATTTATGGCTACACCTTC. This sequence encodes CASSQLPGQGIYGYTF.

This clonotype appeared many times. The CDR3 is CASSYSGSYGYTF. CDR3 in DNA: TGTGCCAGCAGTTACTCGGGAAGCTATGGCTACACCTTC. J is TRBJ1-2 and V is TRBV6-6, with unresolved D. Germline CDR1 and CDR2: MNHNY and SVGAGI (reference sequence). V was clipped by 0 bases and J by 4 bases, with 6 bases between them. The CDR3 totals 13 residues.

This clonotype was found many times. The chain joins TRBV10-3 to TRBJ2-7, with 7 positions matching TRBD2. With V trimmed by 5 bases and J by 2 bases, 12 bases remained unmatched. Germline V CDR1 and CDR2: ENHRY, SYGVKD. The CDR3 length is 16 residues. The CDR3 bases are TGTGCCATCAGTCTTGGGCGTGGAGCGGGAACCTACGAGCAGTACTTC. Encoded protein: CAISLGRGAGTYEQYF.

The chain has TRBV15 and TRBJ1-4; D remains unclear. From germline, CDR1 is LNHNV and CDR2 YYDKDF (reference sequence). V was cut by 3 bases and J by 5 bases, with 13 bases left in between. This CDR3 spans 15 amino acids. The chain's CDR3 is CATSSESSRNEKLFF. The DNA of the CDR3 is TGTGCCACCAGCAGTGAGTCTTCACGGAATGAAAAACTGTTTTTT.

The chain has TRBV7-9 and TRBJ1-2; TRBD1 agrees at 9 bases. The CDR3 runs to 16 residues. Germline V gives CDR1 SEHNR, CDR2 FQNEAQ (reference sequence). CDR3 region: CASGHPDRGWKYGYTF. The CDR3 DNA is TGTGCTAGTGGACATCCCGACAGGGGGTGGAAGTATGGCTACACCTTC.

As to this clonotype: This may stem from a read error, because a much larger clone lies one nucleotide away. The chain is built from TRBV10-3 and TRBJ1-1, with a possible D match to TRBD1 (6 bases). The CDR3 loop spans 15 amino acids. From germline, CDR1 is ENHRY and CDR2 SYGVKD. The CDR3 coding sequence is TGTGCCACCAGTGACCCGACAGGACCGCGCACTGAAGCTTTCTTT. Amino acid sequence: CATSDPTGPRTEAFF.

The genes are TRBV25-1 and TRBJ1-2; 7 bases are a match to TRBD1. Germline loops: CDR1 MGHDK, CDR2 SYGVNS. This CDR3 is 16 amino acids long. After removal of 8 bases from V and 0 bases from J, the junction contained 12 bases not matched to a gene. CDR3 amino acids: CASSPRGTETNYGYTF. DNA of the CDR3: TGTGCCAGCTCACCACGGGGGACAGAAACTAACTATGGCTACACCTTC.

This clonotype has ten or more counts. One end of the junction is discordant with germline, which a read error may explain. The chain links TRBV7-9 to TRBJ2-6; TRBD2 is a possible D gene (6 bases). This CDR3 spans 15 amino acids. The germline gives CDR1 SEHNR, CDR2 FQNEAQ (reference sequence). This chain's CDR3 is CASSLAGTGANVLTF. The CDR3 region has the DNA TGCGCCAGCAGCTTGGCGGGGACTGGGGCCAACGTCCTGACTTTC.

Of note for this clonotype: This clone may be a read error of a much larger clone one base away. CDR3 protein: CASSWDQETQYF. CDR3 nucleotides: TGTGCCAGCAGTTGGGACCAAGAGACCCAGTACTTC. The chain joins TRBV5-6 to TRBJ2-5; D unresolved. The CDR3 totals 12 residues. Between the trimmed V and J ends, which lost 5 bases and 0 bases, there was a span of 5 bases. Per the germline V gene, CDR1 is SGHDT and CDR2 is YYEEEE.

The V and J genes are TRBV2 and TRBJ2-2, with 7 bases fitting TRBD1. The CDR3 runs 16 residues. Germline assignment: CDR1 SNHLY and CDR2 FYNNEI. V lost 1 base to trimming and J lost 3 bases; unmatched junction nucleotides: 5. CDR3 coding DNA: TGTGCCAGCAGTGAAGAGACAGGGCTAGACACCGGGGAGCTGTTTTTT. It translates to CASSEETGLDTGELFF.

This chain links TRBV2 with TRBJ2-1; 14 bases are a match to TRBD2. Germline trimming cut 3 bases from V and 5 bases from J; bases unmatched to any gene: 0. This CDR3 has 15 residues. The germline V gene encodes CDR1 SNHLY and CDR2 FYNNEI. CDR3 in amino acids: CASSEGLAGDNEQFF. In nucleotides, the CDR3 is TGTGCCAGCAGTGAGGGACTAGCGGGAGACAATGAGCAGTTCTTC.

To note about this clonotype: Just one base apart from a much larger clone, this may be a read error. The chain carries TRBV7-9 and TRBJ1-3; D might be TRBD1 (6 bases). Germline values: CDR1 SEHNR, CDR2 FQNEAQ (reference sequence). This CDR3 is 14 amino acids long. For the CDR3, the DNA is TGTACCAGCAGCTTACAGGGCGAGCGAAACACCATATATTTT. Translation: CTSSLQGERNTIYF.